Listed here are 5 T cell receptor beta chains from one sample, sequenced in a study of blood T cell repertoires in COVID-19. Produced via immunoSEQ multiplex PCR; TCRdb's table is partial and in-frame only. The data contain about 50,000 clones, approximately 87% of them singletons. Sequencing was carried out using peripheral blood. Every receptor here comes from a human donor in a cohort sampled during active COVID-19.

The chain couples TRBV5-1 to TRBJ1-1; D call uncertain. V was shortened by 0 bases and J by 0 bases, with 12 bases between the two germline ends. The length of the CDR3 is 16 residues. The V gene's germline CDR1 is SGHRS and CDR2 YFSETQ. The CDR3 nucleotides read TGCGCCAGCAGCTTGGGCCGGTTCCTCATGAACACTGAAGCTTTCTTT. Protein sequence: CASSLGRFLMNTEAFF.

The chain employs TRBV3-1 (or the pseudogene TRBV3-2) and TRBJ1-6; 7 bases align to TRBD1. The CDR3 has 13 residues. Germline V gene sequence: CDR1 LGHDT, CDR2 YNNKEL (reference sequence). The ends lost 11 bases at V and 8 bases at J; junction bases unmatched: 9. DNA of the CDR3: TGTGCCTCCGGGACAGTGGTGGATTCACCCCTCCACTTT. It specifies CASGTVVDSPLHF.

This clone was seen a single time. V and J are TRBV19 and TRBJ1-2, with 9 bases that match TRBD1. Trimming at V came to 7 bases and at J to 8 bases, leaving 20 bases not matched to a gene. CDR1 and CDR2 (germline): LNHDA, SQIVND (reference sequence). This CDR3 region has 17 residues. CDR3 region: CASTGFPKDRGLYGYTF. The CDR3 bases are TGTGCCAGTACGGGCTTTCCGAAGGACAGGGGATTATACGGCTACACCTTC.

This clone has only a few counts. The chain's CDR3 is CASSYPGGEKLFF. CDR3 bases: TGTGCCAGCAGTTACCCAGGGGGTGAAAAACTGTTTTTT. V and J are TRBV6-2 or TRBV6-3 and TRBJ1-4, with TRBD1 matching 7 bases. The V gene's germline CDR1 is MNHEY and CDR2 SVGEGT. The CDR3 covers 13 residues. V gave up 2 bases and J gave up 7 bases; unmatched junction bases: 1.

This clone occurred once. The CDR3 region is CASRGTGVVGTEAFF. The CDR3 DNA follows: TGTGCCAGCAGAGGGACAGGGGTTGTCGGCACTGAAGCTTTCTTT. V gene TRBV6-5 combines with J gene TRBJ1-1; TRBD1 matches at 10 bases. J was trimmed by 4 bases and V by 6 bases; bases with no gene match: 8. CDR1 MNHEY and CDR2 SVGAGI come from the germline V gene. The CDR3 loop spans 15 amino acids.